These 9 T cell receptor beta chains originate from one sample sequenced in a study of blood T cell repertoires in COVID-19. Method: immunoSEQ multiplex PCR; TCRdb's copy keeps in-frame clones and lacks some. This sample yields 440,000 or so clones, of which roughly 90% are seen a single time; approximately 1.5% belongs to the top ten. Sequencing was done on a sample of peripheral blood. The receptors originated from a woman in her 40s with COVID-19, enrolled during active disease.

The rearrangement links TRBV6-5 to TRBJ2-1; no clear D. V was cut by 2 bases and J by 0 bases, with 8 bases left in between. The CDR3 contains 15 residues. CDR1 is MNHEY, CDR2 SVGAGI, per germline. CDR3 amino acids: CASSYEPSSYNEQFF. CDR3 coding DNA: TGTGCCAGCAGTTACGAGCCTTCCTCCTACAATGAGCAGTTCTTC.

V and J are TRBV6-2 or TRBV6-3 and TRBJ2-7, with 12 positions matching TRBD2. Germline-derived CDR1 and CDR2 are MNHEY and SVGEGT. After removal of 6 bases from V and 6 bases from J, the junction contained 9 bases not matched to a gene. This CDR3 has 15 amino acids. The CDR3 region has the DNA TGTGCCAGCAGCTTGCCTAGCGGGAGGGCCGCCGAGCAGTACTTC. Protein: CASSLPSGRAAEQYF.

This clone was seen only once. The chain joins TRBV27 to TRBJ1-5; 7 bases match TRBD1. The CDR3 extends over 15 amino acids. Trimming at V came to 7 bases and at J to 0 bases, leaving 6 bases not matched to a gene. Germline CDR1 is MNHEY and CDR2 is SMNVEV (reference sequence). This CDR3 reads CASTPTGYSNQPQHF. The CDR3 DNA is TGTGCCAGCACCCCGACAGGGTATAGCAATCAGCCCCAGCATTTT.

The gene calls are TRBV25-1 and TRBJ1-3; TRBD1 matches 10 bases. CDR1 and CDR2 from the germline V gene are MGHDK and SYGVNS. Losses at the gene ends were 6 bases for V and 7 bases for J; bases not matched to a gene: 3. The CDR3 contains 13 residues. CDR3 sequence (DNA): TGTGCCAGCAGCCGACAGGGGGCTAACACCATATATTTT. It translates to CASSRQGANTIYF. Drawing the rest from reference TRBV25-1 and TRBJ1-3, the complete variable domain is EADIYQTPRYLVIGTGKKITLECSQTMGHDKMYWYQQDPGMELHLIHYSYGVNSTEKGDLSSESTVSRIRTEHFPLTLESARPSHTSQYLCASSRQGANTIYFGEGSWLTVV.

This chain joins TRBV28 and TRBJ2-1, with 7 nucleotides matching TRBD2. The CDR3 has 15 residues. The J segment lost 4 bases and the V segment lost 2 bases, leaving 5 bases of the junction unmatched. Germline loops: CDR1 MDHEN, CDR2 SYDVKM. CDR3 in DNA: TGTGCCAGCAGTTTACGCGGGAGAAAGTACAATGAGCAGTTCTTC. This gives the protein CASSLRGRKYNEQFF. The full variable domain, completed using reference TRBV28 and TRBJ2-1, is DVKVTQSSRYLVKRTGEKVFLECVQDMDHENMFWYRQDPGLGLRLIYFSYDVKMKEKGDIPEGYSVSREKKERFSLILESASTNQTSMYLCASSLRGRKYNEQFFGPGTRLTVL.

In DNA, the CDR3 is TGTGCCAGCAGCCCCAGGGGGCTTAATTCACCCCTCCACTTT. This sequence encodes CASSPRGLNSPLHF. V and J are TRBV6-1 and TRBJ1-6, with 8 bases that match TRBD1. The CDR3 is 14 amino acids. Trimming cost V 6 bases and J 6 bases; bases outside gene matches: 4. Germline CDR1 is MNHNS and CDR2 is SASEGT.

V is TRBV9 and J is TRBJ1-1; the D gene is possibly TRBD1 (6 bases). The CDR3 is 15 residues long. Between the trimmed V and J ends, which lost 0 bases and 2 bases, there was a span of 11 bases. Germline CDR1 is SGDLS and CDR2 is YYNGEE. In DNA form, the CDR3 reads TGTGCCAGCAGCGTAGGCCCAGGGACAAACACTGAAGCTTTCTTT. Amino acid sequence: CASSVGPGTNTEAFF.

This clone was counted only a few times. The chain is built from TRBV5-1 and TRBJ1-6; TRBD1 might be the D (5 bases). Germline V lookup: CDR1 SGHRS, CDR2 YFSETQ. Trimming removed 2 bases at V and 9 bases at J, with 12 bases between. The CDR3 sequence is 14 residues long. The DNA of the CDR3 is TGCGCCAGCAGCTTCGGGGGGTTGGGTTCACCCCTCCACTTT. It specifies CASSFGGLGSPLHF.

The chain carries TRBV7-8 and TRBJ2-1; 8 bases match TRBD1. Trimming took 3 bases from V and 8 from J; bases not matched to a gene: 6. The CDR3 length is 14 residues. The V gene's germline CDR1 is SGHVS and CDR2 FQNEAQ. CDR3 protein: CASSLAGGSDEQFF. DNA for the CDR3: TGTGCCAGCAGCTTGGCAGGGGGCTCTGATGAGCAGTTCTTC.